The 11 T cell receptor beta chains given below trace back to one sample, sequenced in a study of blood T cell repertoires in COVID-19 (dated by TCRdb to the early 2020s). Libraries were made using the immunoSEQ multiplex PCR assay. Held by TCRdb, this immuneACCESS table contains in-frame sequences only and omits some clones. Under half of the omission traces to an unresolved V gene where checked; the cause of the rest is unknown. This sample comprises roughly 310,000 clones, roughly nine tenths of them detected only once. The top ten clonotypes cover 2.6% of the sample. Material for sequencing was PBMCs or T cells enriched from blood (not recorded which). The source of these receptors is a man between 60 and 70 years old who had recovered from COVID-19.

V and J are TRBV27 and TRBJ2-1, with 12 bases matching TRBD2. Germline CDR1 is MNHEY and CDR2 is SMNVEV (reference sequence). The CDR3 has 16 residues. The V and J ends lost 5 bases and 3 bases, in that order; junction bases with no gene match: 5. CDR3 nucleotide sequence: TGTGCCAGCAGTGCGTGGACTAGCGGGGTCTACAATGAGCAGTTCTTC. Residues: CASSAWTSGVYNEQFF.

The gene calls are TRBV7-3 and TRBJ2-1; 8 nucleotides agree with TRBD2. This CDR3 is built from 16 residues. V lost 6 bases to trimming and J lost 4 bases; unmatched junction nucleotides: 11. Germline CDR1 and CDR2: SGHTA and FQGTGA. In DNA form, the CDR3 reads TGTGCCAGCAGTCCCCCGGGGGGGCCTGATTACAATGAGCAGTTCTTC. Protein: CASSPPGGPDYNEQFF.

Note on this clone: The junction departs from the called germline gene at one end, perhaps through a read error. The DNA for the CDR3 is TGTGCCAGCAGTGAAACACCCCGGGGACAGTCGTTT. Translated: CASSETPRGQSF. The chain couples TRBV6-1 to TRBJ1-4, with 7 bases that match TRBD1. The CDR3 is 12 residues long. Germline V lookup: CDR1 MNHNS, CDR2 SASEGT.

V and J are TRBV14 and TRBJ2-3; D may be TRBD2 (6 bases). The CDR3 spans 16 residues. CDR1 and CDR2 from the germline V gene are SGHDN and FVKESK. V lost 1 base and J 0 bases, leaving 11 bases between the germline ends. This CDR3 is CASSQGPGVSTDTQYF. In DNA form, the CDR3 reads TGTGCCAGCAGCCAAGGTCCGGGGGTGAGCACAGATACGCAGTATTTT.

The rearrangement uses TRBV19 and TRBJ2-3; 15 bases agree with TRBD2. Germline V gene data show CDR1 as LNHDA and CDR2 as SQIVND (reference sequence). The CDR3 runs 17 residues. V was pared by 6 bases and J by 4 bases, with 8 bases of the junction left unmatched. CDR3 sequence reads: CASSPGLAGGGADTQYF. In nucleotides, the CDR3 is TGTGCCAGTAGCCCGGGACTAGCGGGAGGTGGTGCAGATACGCAGTATTTT.

This chain connects TRBV19 to TRBJ1-2, with D perhaps matching TRBD1 (5 bases). The V gene's germline CDR1 is LNHDA and CDR2 SQIVND (reference sequence). V lost 7 bases and J lost 8, with 32 bases in between. The CDR3 runs 18 residues. The CDR3 region has the DNA TGTGCCAGTAATCCCTCGCGCCCGCAGGGAAAGTTTAGCCTCGGCTACACCTTC. Its protein is CASNPSRPQGKFSLGYTF.

For the CDR3, the DNA is TGTGCCAGCCGGGGGGGCAGGGACCGCTACGAGCAGTACTTC. This translates into CASRGGRDRYEQYF. The chain is built from TRBV6-4 and TRBJ2-7; 8 bases are a match to TRBD2. The CDR3 sequence is 14 residues long. The germline V gene encodes CDR1 MRHNA and CDR2 SNTAGT. The V and J ends lost 8 bases and 3 bases, in that order; junction bases with no gene match: 9.

The V gene is TRBV5-1, the J gene TRBJ2-3; the D gene is possibly TRBD1 (6 bases). Germline V gene data show CDR1 as SGHRS and CDR2 as YFSETQ. With 4 bases removed from V and 2 bases from J, the gap between germline ends came to 11 bases. The CDR3 length is 14 residues. The CDR3 reads CASSDGQFTDTQYF. CDR3 DNA: TGCGCCAGCAGCGATGGACAGTTCACAGATACGCAGTATTTT.

This clone has only a few counts. This chain links TRBV6-5 with TRBJ1-6; TRBD1 matches 7 bases. V lost 6 bases, J lost 9 bases, and 11 bases stayed unmatched. Per the germline V gene, CDR1 is MNHEY and CDR2 is SVGAGI. The CDR3 is 15 amino acids. The CDR3 DNA sequence: TGTGCCAGCAGCCCGACGGCAGGGGGTAGTTCACCCCTCCACTTT. Residues: CASSPTAGGSSPLHF.

The chain links TRBV6-2 or TRBV6-3 to TRBJ2-1; 9 nucleotides align to TRBD2. The CDR3 extends over 16 amino acids. V lost 4 bases to trimming and J lost 1 base; unmatched junction nucleotides: 5. Germline loops: CDR1 MNHEY, CDR2 SVGEGT. CDR3 sequence (DNA): TGTGCCAGCAGTTCCCGCCTAGCGGGATCCTACAATGAGCAGTTCTTC. Residues: CASSSRLAGSYNEQFF.

This chain uses TRBV19 with TRBJ1-3; weak D call: TRBD1 (6 bases). In germline, CDR1 is LNHDA, CDR2 SQIVND (reference sequence). This CDR3 spans 14 amino acids. Trimming took 8 bases from V and 3 from J, leaving 14 bases between them. DNA of the CDR3: TGTGCCAGTTACGAGGACAGAATTGGAAACACCATATATTTT. It specifies CASYEDRIGNTIYF.